This is a list of T cell receptor beta chains from one sample in a study of T cells in Graves' hyperthyroidism and ophthalmopathy. TCRdb re-derived calls from the multiplex PCR reads in MiXCR, one entry per CDR3 protein. The table records some 760,000 distinct CDR3 sequences, about 14% of them present only once. Sequenced input: blood. These receptors originate from a woman aged 18-30 years with Graves' hyperthyroidism. Each CDR3 is given with its conserved first and last residue. A D gene is named only where the DNA matches it firmly. Some rows mark clone size as missing; the rest say once, few, many or name a class of expanded clone.

v_gene	d_gene	j_gene	abundance	CDR3nt	CDR3aa
TRBV19	TRBD2	TRBJ2-3	NA	TGTGCCAGTAGAAGACTAGCGGAGTCAGATACGCAGTATTTT	CASRRLAESDTQYF
TRBV6-6	TRBD2	TRBJ2-1	NA	TGTGCCAGCAGTTACGGTGGTGCGGGAGGGCATCCATCCACGAACAATGAGCAGTTCTTC	CASSYGGAGGHPSTNNEQFF
TRBV6-1	NA	TRBJ2-7	few	TGTGCCAGCATAGGGTCGCAATCCTACGAGCAGTACTTC	CASIGSQSYEQYF
TRBV5-5	TRBD1	TRBJ2-5	NA	TGTGCCAGCAGCGGGACCGGGACAGGGGTAGAGACCCAGTACTTC	CASSGTGTGVETQYF
TRBV7-3	TRBD2	TRBJ2-3	many	TGTGCCAGCAGGCTGACTAGCGGGAGTAGCACAGATACGCAGTATTTT	CASRLTSGSSTDTQYF
TRBV24-1	NA	TRBJ2-3	few	TGTGCCACCAAGGAGATCGGCACAGATACGCAGTATTTT	CATKEIGTDTQYF
TRBV6-1	NA	TRBJ2-4	few	TGTGCCAGCAGCCAGCTGATCGGGAGTCGATCCAAAAACATTCAGTACTTC	CASSQLIGSRSKNIQYF
TRBV15	NA	TRBJ2-5	NA	TGTGCCACCAGCAGAGACCAAGGAAAAGAGACCCAGTACTTC	CATSRDQGKETQYF
TRBV25-1	TRBD1	TRBJ2-7	NA	TGTGCCAGCGGCACCAGGGGGTCCTACGAGCAGTACTTC	CASGTRGSYEQYF
TRBV11-2	NA	TRBJ1-2	many	TGTGCCAGCAGCTTAGATCGCGGTGGGGGCTACACCTTC	CASSLDRGGGYTF
TRBV11-2	NA	TRBJ2-1	many	TGTGCCAGCAGCCCCCTAGGCTCCGGTTGGCCCTACAATGAGCAGTTCTTC	CASSPLGSGWPYNEQFF
TRBV20-1	TRBD1	TRBJ1-3	few	TGCAGTGCTAGCCGGGACAGGGGAAGGCGGGAGAGGCAATATTTT	CSASRDRGRRERQYF
TRBV20-1	TRBD1	TRBJ1-2	many	TGCAGTGCTAGAGATCAGGGGGACAGGACCTCTAACTATGGCTACACCTTC	CSARDQGDRTSNYGYTF
TRBV3-1	TRBD2	TRBJ2-5	many	TGTGCCAGCGGCTTACTAGCGGGAGCCCGTGAGACCCAGTACTTC	CASGLLAGARETQYF